Each of the 22 T cell receptor beta chains below was sequenced from the same sample in a study of CD8 T cells in ankylosing spondylitis. Each CDR3 protein gets one entry after TCRdb re-called the 5' RACE reads with MiXCR. The sample shows about 300,000 distinct CDR3 sequences, approximately 10% of them seen only once. What was sequenced was blood, either unsorted or a sorted T cell fraction (not recorded which). Receptor source: a female donor with ankylosing spondylitis or in good health (not recorded which).

This clonotype was seen many times. The chain has TRBV5-1 and TRBJ2-1; perhaps D is TRBD1 or TRBD2 (5 bases each). The V and J ends lost 0 bases and 6 bases respectively, with 16 bases between them. The CDR3 totals 16 residues. Germline V CDR1 and CDR2: SGHRS, YFSETQ. The CDR3 region is CASSLGPRGVINEQFF. CDR3 nucleotide sequence: TGCGCCAGCAGCTTGGGCCCTAGGGGAGTGATCAATGAGCAGTTCTTC.

This clonotype showed up many times. The chain joins TRBV20-1 to TRBJ2-2, with 9 nucleotides matching TRBD1. The CDR3 extends over 15 amino acids. From germline, CDR1 is DFQATT and CDR2 SNEGSKA (reference sequence). Germline trimming cut 3 bases from V and 5 bases from J; bases unmatched to any gene: 7. CDR3 in DNA: TGCAGTGCTAGGACCGGGACAGGGACAACCGGGGAGCTGTTTTTT. This codes for CSARTGTGTTGELFF.

J is TRBJ2-1 and V is TRBV7-2, with TRBD1 matching 9 bases. The germline gives CDR1 SGHTA, CDR2 FQGNSA. The trim removed 5 bases at V and 6 bases at J, leaving 8 bases unmatched. The CDR3 runs to 15 residues. CDR3 sequence: CASSPDRGNINEQFF. CDR3 coding DNA: TGTGCCAGCAGCCCCGACAGGGGGAATATCAATGAGCAGTTCTTC.

This clonotype was seen a few times. The CDR3 nucleotides are TGTGCCAGCAGTCCCCACCTCTGGGGCAACTATGGCTACACCTTC. Amino acid sequence: CASSPHLWGNYGYTF. The gene calls are TRBV27 and TRBJ1-2; perhaps TRBD1 as D (5 bases). The CDR3 spans 15 residues. V shed 5 bases and J shed 2 bases, with 15 bases lying between them. Germline assignment: CDR1 MNHEY and CDR2 SMNVEV (reference sequence).

This clonotype has ten or more counts. The chain joins TRBV5-1 to TRBJ1-1, with 7 nucleotides matching TRBD1. The CDR3 sequence is 13 residues long. V dropped 4 bases and J dropped 3; count of bases not matched to a gene: 3. CDR1 is SGHRS and CDR2 is YFSETQ in the germline V gene. CDR3 nucleotide sequence: TGCGCCAGCAGCCGTGACAGGGACACTGAAGCTTTCTTT. Translation: CASSRDRDTEAFF.

This clonotype came up a few times. This rearrangement joins TRBV7-2 to TRBJ2-7, with D uncertain. Per germline, CDR1 SGHTA and CDR2 FQGNSA. The CDR3 is 13 amino acids. V gave up 5 bases and J gave up 1 base, with 9 bases separating them. CDR3 bases: TGTGCCAGCAGCCACCAGAATTCCTACGAGCAGTACTTC. Translation: CASSHQNSYEQYF.

This clonotype has ten or more counts. The V and J genes are TRBV5-1 and TRBJ1-4, with 8 bases fitting TRBD1. Germline assignment: CDR1 SGHRS and CDR2 YFSETQ. This CDR3 spans 16 amino acids. V lost 1 base to trimming and J lost 2 bases; unmatched junction nucleotides: 4. CDR3 DNA sequence: TGCGCCAGCAGCTTGTCAACAGGGGGGACTAATGAAAAACTGTTTTTT. Translating it yields CASSLSTGGTNEKLFF.

The chain employs TRBV29-1 and TRBJ2-1; D unclear. CDR3 length equals 13 residues. Looked up from germline, CDR1 is SQVTM and CDR2 is ANQGSEA. V lost 7 bases to trimming and J lost 7 bases, with 17 bases between them. The CDR3 DNA reads as TGCAGCGCCCCGACCCCAGTCAAGAATGAGCAGTTCTTC. This sequence encodes CSAPTPVKNEQFF.

This clonotype showed up many times. V is TRBV20-1 and J is TRBJ2-7; D possibly corresponds to TRBD2 (5 bases). This CDR3 is 14 amino acids long. The germline V and J ends were trimmed by 1 base and 5 bases, with 15 bases remaining between them. Germline CDR1 is DFQATT and CDR2 is SNEGSKA (reference sequence). The CDR3 DNA reads TGCAGTGCTAGAGCCCCCACTAGTCCCCACGAGCAGTACTTC. As protein: CSARAPTSPHEQYF.

This clonotype occurred many times. This chain uses TRBV18 with TRBJ2-7; D not resolved. V lost 5 bases and J lost 2, with 7 bases in between. CDR1 is KGHSH and CDR2 is LQKENI in the germline V gene. The CDR3 totals 12 residues. The CDR3 loop is CASSNTAYEQYF. CDR3 nucleotides: TGTGCCAGCTCAAATACGGCCTACGAGCAGTACTTC.

This clonotype was counted a few times. The CDR3 loop reads CASSPDPGLSSGNTIYF. CDR3 nucleotide sequence: TGTGCCAGCAGCCCCGATCCTGGCCTTAGCTCTGGAAACACCATATATTTT. The gene calls are TRBV5-6 and TRBJ1-3; no firm D call. Trimming pared 4 bases from V and 0 bases from J, leaving 17 bases between. The CDR3 loop spans 17 amino acids. Germline assignment: CDR1 SGHDT and CDR2 YYEEEE.

The rearrangement uses TRBV5-5 and TRBJ2-1; the D gene is possibly TRBD1 (5 bases). The CDR3 has 15 amino acids. The V and J ends lost 6 bases and 6 bases respectively, with 19 bases between them. Germline-derived CDR1 and CDR2 are SGHKS and YYEKEE (reference sequence). CDR3 region: CASTTLGVSGNEQFF. DNA for the CDR3: TGTGCCAGCACCACCTTAGGGGTATCTGGCAATGAGCAGTTCTTC.

This chain connects TRBV5-1 to TRBJ2-3; 9 nucleotides match TRBD1. The junction had 11 bases not matched to a gene; V was cut back by 2 bases and J by 1 base. In germline, CDR1 is SGHRS, CDR2 YFSETQ. This CDR3 has 18 residues. The CDR3 region is CASSLGVNRGQRTDTQYF. The CDR3 bases are TGCGCCAGCAGCTTAGGGGTAAACAGGGGGCAACGCACAGATACGCAGTATTTT.

This clonotype has a handful of counts. This chain joins TRBV6-2 or TRBV6-3 and TRBJ2-2, with D uncertain. CDR1 is MNHEY and CDR2 is SVGEGT in the germline V gene. Trimming took off 6 bases at V and 0 bases at J, with 14 bases between the two ends. The CDR3 is 16 residues long. CDR3 nucleotide sequence: TGTGCCAGCAGACCCGGGTGGTCTGCGAACACCGGGGAGCTGTTTTTT. Its translation is CASRPGWSANTGELFF.

The sample holds a few counts of this clonotype. CDR3 sequence: CASSLGQGAAHYEQYF. The CDR3 DNA reads as TGTGCCAGCAGCTTGGGGCAAGGGGCAGCCCACTACGAGCAGTACTTC. The gene calls are TRBV5-6 and TRBJ2-7; D may be TRBD1 (5 bases). The V gene's germline CDR1 is SGHDT and CDR2 YYEEEE. The V and J ends lost 0 bases and 3 bases respectively, with 16 bases between them. This CDR3 is built from 16 residues.

V and J are TRBV6-5 and TRBJ2-7; 9 bases map to TRBD2. The germline V gene encodes CDR1 MNHEY and CDR2 SVGAGI. This CDR3 comprises 14 residues. V lost 2 bases to trimming and J lost 2 bases; unmatched junction nucleotides: 1. As DNA, the CDR3 is TGTGCCAGCAGTTACGCGGGGGGGCCCTACGAGCAGTACTTC. Its protein product is CASSYAGGPYEQYF.

In its sample, this clonotype was seen a few times. The CDR3 protein is CASSQDGGYPLIEQYF. The CDR3 DNA sequence: TGCGCCAGCAGCCAAGATGGGGGATACCCGCTCATCGAGCAGTACTTC. V and J are TRBV4-1 and TRBJ2-7; either TRBD1 or TRBD2 may supply D (5 bases each). The CDR3 covers 16 residues. V shed 0 bases and J shed 6 bases, with 18 bases lying between them. CDR1 MGHRA and CDR2 YSYEKL come from the germline V gene.

This clonotype showed up many times. The CDR3 DNA follows: TGCAGCGTCCGGGACATAGGAACGAACGAGCAGTACTTC. Protein sequence: CSVRDIGTNEQYF. This chain links TRBV29-1 with TRBJ2-7; D perhaps matches TRBD1 (6 bases). Looked up from germline, CDR1 is SQVTM and CDR2 is ANQGSEA. The V end was cut by 6 bases, the J end by 5 bases, with 17 bases between. This CDR3 is 13 amino acids long.

In its sample, this clonotype was seen many times. This rearrangement joins TRBV5-1 to TRBJ1-2; maybe TRBD1 (6 bases). Between the trimmed V and J ends, which lost 4 bases and 4 bases, there was a span of 14 bases. The CDR3 covers 14 residues. From germline, CDR1 is SGHRS and CDR2 YFSETQ. CDR3 in amino acids: CASSGTGTSYGYTF. Written as DNA, the CDR3 is TGCGCCAGCAGCGGGACCGGGACATCCTATGGCTACACCTTC.

This clonotype was observed a few times. The chain links TRBV9 to TRBJ2-3; 11 bases are a match to TRBD2. The CDR3 totals 15 residues. The germline CDR1 and CDR2 sequences are SGDLS and YYNGEE. The V gene end was trimmed by 7 bases and the J gene end by 2 bases; junction bases not matched to a gene: 6. The DNA for the CDR3 is TGTGCCAGCTGCCCTAGCGGGGGGATCACAGATACGCAGTATTTT. Amino acids: CASCPSGGITDTQYF.

This clonotype was seen only a few times. The chain employs TRBV5-6 and TRBJ2-6, with D unclear. V lost 6 bases and J 2 bases, leaving 12 bases between the germline ends. Germline CDR1 reads SGHDT; CDR2 reads YYEEEE. CDR3 length: 15 amino acids. The CDR3 nucleotides read TGTGCCAGCACGGCCAAGAGTGCTGGGGCCAACGTCCTGACTTTC. Residues: CASTAKSAGANVLTF.

This clonotype came up many times. V usage is TRBV20-1 and J usage is TRBJ2-1; D is possibly TRBD1 or TRBD2 (5 bases each). The CDR3 is made up of 12 amino acids. Germline CDR1 is DFQATT and CDR2 is SNEGSKA (reference sequence). V was pared by 5 bases and J by 6 bases, with 11 bases between. CDR3 amino acids: CSAHRDGNEQFF. In DNA form, the CDR3 reads TGCAGTGCTCACCGGGACGGCAATGAGCAGTTCTTC.